This is a list of T cell receptor beta chains from one sample in a study of blood T cell repertoires in COVID-19. The assay was immunoSEQ multiplex PCR, and TCRdb's table has in-frame clones only and misses some. In the table there are about 220,000 clones, roughly 80% of which are singletons. The sequencing sample was made of peripheral blood. The source is a woman aged 55-70 years who had recovered from COVID-19. Each CDR3 is given with its conserved first and last residue. D genes are given only for firm matches. The size of a clone is reported for some rows only, either as once, few or many, or as a class for expanded clones.

TRBJ2-1	NA	TRBV19	NA	15	CASSITASSYNEQFF	TGTGCCAGTAGTATAACGGCTAGCTCCTACAATGAGCAGTTCTTC
TRBJ1-5	NA	TRBV19	TRBD1	17	CASSRETGFFENQPQHF	TGTGCCAGTAGTAGGGAGACAGGGTTTTTTGAGAATCAGCCCCAGCATTTT
TRBJ1-3	NA	TRBV4-2	NA	16	CASSQADGSSGNTIYF	TGTGCCAGCAGCCAGGCGGACGGGAGCTCTGGAAACACCATATATTTT
TRBJ2-5	NA	TRBV9	NA	15	CASSSLGQRGETQYF	TGTGCCAGCAGCTCATTGGGACAAAGAGGGGAGACCCAGTACTTC
TRBJ2-7	NA	TRBV7-8	NA	14	CASSLVGTRYEQYF	TGTGCCAGCAGCTTAGTGGGGACACGCTACGAGCAGTACTTC
TRBJ2-7	once	TRBV2	TRBD2	14	CASRTGGLAYEQYF	TGTGCCAGCAGGACCGGGGGACTAGCTTACGAGCAGTACTTC
TRBJ2-3	NA	TRBV4-2	TRBD2	17	CASSQDSTSGTPDTQYF	TGTGCCAGCAGCCAAGACAGTACTAGCGGCACCCCAGATACGCAGTATTTT
TRBJ2-1	NA	TRBV5-1	TRBD2	15	CASSDPGGVYNEQFF	TGCGCCAGCAGCGATCCCGGGGGGGTCTACAATGAGCAGTTCTTC
TRBJ2-6	NA	TRBV5-1	NA	16	CASSPLTGPGANVLTF	TGCGCCAGCAGCCCCTTAACAGGGCCCGGGGCCAACGTCCTGACTTTC
TRBJ2-1	NA	TRBV9	TRBD2	15	CASSVALAAYNEQFF	TGTGCCAGCAGCGTAGCACTAGCGGCGTACAATGAGCAGTTCTTC
TRBJ2-7	NA	TRBV19	TRBD1	14	CASSVQGAAAEQYF	TGTGCCAGTAGTGTACAGGGGGCGGCAGCCGAGCAGTACTTC